One T cell receptor (beta chain) is described in this entry. The sample holds a few counts of this clonotype. Its binding antigen is unknown. Base qualities are not recorded, but no much larger clone differs from it by a single base. To demonstrate the VDJtools post-analysis software, TCR beta repertoires were profiled from the peripheral blood of more than ten young patients with multiple sclerosis. Multiple sclerosis patients were children and adolescents aged roughly 6 to 16 years. This entry is derived from a study of post-analysis software for immune sequencing data (dated by TCRdb to between 2015 and 2017). As for the study more broadly: The recorded disease courses included relapsing-remitting, secondary progressive and progressive-relapsing multiple sclerosis, and some patients had no subtype annotation. Patient repertoires were compared against 11 to 12 previously published healthy control repertoires from donors aged roughly 6 to 26 years. A subset of samples was prepared in parallel using single-end sample barcoding, then pooled and co-amplified after Illumina adapter ligation. Results the study describes overall, beyond this receptor: Significantly lower normalized Chao1 diversity was found in multiple sclerosis patients than in controls, suggesting substantial peripheral T-cell clonal expansion. Direct clustering with F measure revealed strong co-clustering of samples prepared in the same batch, which led to a batch-effect correction. The multiple sclerosis patient group was slightly younger than the control group.

Library preparation was by PCR. For sequencing, an Illumina HiSeq 2500 was employed. Unique molecular identifiers were incorporated into TCR beta cDNA libraries to reduce PCR and sequencing biases. Approximately 500,000 cDNA molecules were obtained for every 1 to 10 million input T cells, so each molecule roughly corresponded to one T cell. The patient libraries were prepared and sequenced using the same protocol as the earlier healthy control dataset. Within a given batch, samples were prepared together, multiplexed and sequenced on the same HiSeq lane. On the authors' methods: MIGEC handled the raw barcoded reads, throwing out single-read molecular identifier groups before consensus assembly and CDR3 extraction. VDJtools was used for post-analysis of the clonotype tables, with diversity normalized by down-sampling every dataset to the smallest sample size. To correct batch-related cross-sample contamination, repertoire overlap clustering matched CDR3 amino acid sequences but not nucleotide sequences. TCRdb reprocessed the public reads (quality trimming at Q25 with fastp, clone calling with MiXCR) and kept in-frame beta chains. Every distinct CDR3 protein forms one entry, paired with its most common genes and DNA. What appears here as the V and J calls and clone size reflects TCRdb's work, not the paper's. For this sample there are a few hundred thousand distinct CDR3 sequences; around a third appear just once. Jointly, the top ten make up 13% of the sample.

This receptor was obtained from a girl aged 10-17 years with multiple sclerosis. Sequencing was performed on blood.

The CDR3 region reads CASSFILAGEETQYF. The bases are TGTGCCAGCAGCTTCATCCTAGCGGGGGAAGAGACCCAGTACTTC. This sequence uses TRBV7-2 and TRBJ2-5, and 10 bases in between align with TRBD2. Clipping removes 3 bases from V and 3 bases from J, with 4 as the unmatched junction base count. Taken from the germline V gene, the CDR1 and CDR2 loops are SGHTA and FQGNSA. The CDR3 numbers 15 residues from cysteine through phenylalanine. CDR3 DNA is the only sequence kept; it has 45 bases, read in frame from the first base. The entire variable domain, with the stretches around the CDR3 drawn from the reference TRBV7-2 and TRBJ2-5 proteins, is GAGVSQSPSNKVTEKGKDVELRCDPISGHTALYWYRQSLGQGLEFLIYFQGNSAPDKSGLPSDRFSAERTGGSVSTLTIQRTQQEDSAVYLCASSFILAGEETQYFGPGTRLLVL.